Listed below are T cell receptor beta chains from one sample, sequenced in a study of T cell responses to AZD1222 COVID-19 vaccine. The table came from immunoSEQ multiplex PCR; TCRdb's copy has only in-frame clones and leaves some out. The sample consists of 130,000 to 150,000 clones, under 95% of them appearing once. This specimen consisted of peripheral blood, obtained on day 0 of MenACWY control vaccination. All receptors come from an adult in good health. Each CDR3 is given with its conserved first and last residue. A D gene is named only where the DNA matches it firmly. The size of a clone is reported for some rows only, either as once, few or many, or as a class for expanded clones.

V	size	J	D	DNA	CDR3
TRBV7-9	.	TRBJ1-3	.	TGTGCCAGCAGCTCTACCAGCTCTGGAAACACCATATATTTT	CASSSTSSGNTIYF
TRBV29-1	.	TRBJ2-6	.	TGCAGCGTTGGGTCTGGGGCCAACGTCCTGACTTTC	CSVGSGANVLTF
TRBV20-1	.	TRBJ1-1	.	TGCAGTGCTAGACCCATCCTTGACCTCCTCTTT	CSARPILDLLF
TRBV12-5	.	TRBJ1-1	TRBD1	TGTGCTAGTGGTCTAGGGACAGGGGGCTGGGACACTGAAGCTTTCTTT	CASGLGTGGWDTEAFF
TRBV14	.	TRBJ1-1	TRBD1	TGTGCCAGCAGCCGGGCCAGACAGGGCCCGAACACTGAAGCTTTCTTT	CASSRARQGPNTEAFF
TRBV4-2	.	TRBJ1-1	.	TGTGCCAGCAGCCAATTGGCGGGAACTGAAGCTTTCTTT	CASSQLAGTEAFF
TRBV18	once	TRBJ2-1	.	TGTGCCAGCTCACCACCCCGAAGCTCCTACAATGAGCAGTTCTTC	CASSPPRSSYNEQFF
TRBV18	.	TRBJ2-7	.	TGTGCCAGCTCACCACCGGTTGGAGCCTACGAGCAGTACTTC	CASSPPVGAYEQYF
TRBV5-1	.	TRBJ1-4	.	TGCGCCAGCAGCTTGGGGGGCCCTAATGAAAAACTGTTTTTT	CASSLGGPNEKLFF
TRBV5-1	.	TRBJ2-1	.	TGCGCCAGCAGCCCCAGTCTTGGGGTCGGGTACAATGAGCAGTTCTTC	CASSPSLGVGYNEQFF
TRBV2	.	TRBJ2-7	.	TGTGCCAGCAGGGCCATGGACATGAGCTACGAGCAGTACTTC	CASRAMDMSYEQYF
TRBV6-5	.	TRBJ1-6	.	TGTGCCAGCACCCAGGGATCACCCCTCCACTTT	CASTQGSPLHF
TRBV5-1	.	TRBJ2-1	TRBD2	TGCGCCAGCAGTCCCCGTACAGCGGGAGAGGGGGAGCAGTTCTTC	CASSPRTAGEGEQFF
TRBV30	.	TRBJ2-5	TRBD1	TGTGCGTATGGACAGGAAGAGACCCAGTACTTC	CAYGQEETQYF
TRBV15	.	TRBJ2-3	TRBD2	TGTGCCACCAGCAGCGTAATATGGGTGACTAGCGGAGGCACAGATACGCAGTATTTT	CATSSVIWVTSGGTDTQYF
TRBV10-3	.	TRBJ1-2	.	TGTGCCATCAGTGCCGGGACCGGAGCTAACTATGGCTACACCTTC	CAISAGTGANYGYTF
TRBV25-1	.	TRBJ1-4	.	TGTGCCAGCAGTGAAGGAGGGGCAACTAATGAAAAACTGTTTTTT	CASSEGGATNEKLFF
TRBV5-4	.	TRBJ1-2	.	TGTGCCAGCAGCTCTACCAGGGACTTCTATGGCTACACCTTC	CASSSTRDFYGYTF
TRBV25-1	.	TRBJ2-5	.	TGTGCCAGCAGTGACAATGTCCAAGAGACCCAGTACTTC	CASSDNVQETQYF
TRBV6-5	.	TRBJ1-2	TRBD1	TGTGCCAGCAGACTAGGACTCCAGGGGGACTATGGCTACACCTTC	CASRLGLQGDYGYTF
TRBV6-5	.	TRBJ2-5	TRBD1	TGTGCCAGCAGTTACCCTCAACAGGGGGAGACCCAGTACTTC	CASSYPQQGETQYF
TRBV4-2	few	TRBJ2-7	.	TGTGCCAGCAGCCGGGAGGGGGGGAGCTCCTACGAGCAGTACTTC	CASSREGGSSYEQYF
TRBV5-1	once	TRBJ2-3	.	TGCGCCAGCAGCTTGTGGGGGGTAGGAGATACGCAGTATTTT	CASSLWGVGDTQYF
TRBV6-6	.	TRBJ2-1	.	TGTGCCAGCAGTTACGGTTCTATGAACAATGAGCAGTTCTTC	CASSYGSMNNEQFF
TRBV28	.	TRBJ1-3	.	TGTGCCAGCAGTAGGGATATGGGGGCGGCCATATATTTT	CASSRDMGAAIYF
TRBV6-1	once	TRBJ2-5	.	TGTGCCAGCAGTGAAGGGCCCGGGACCTGGGAGACCCAGTACTTC	CASSEGPGTWETQYF
TRBV5-1	once	TRBJ1-1	.	TGCGCCAGCAGCTTGGGTAGGTCCTTGAACACTGAAGCTTTCTTT	CASSLGRSLNTEAFF
TRBV20-1	.	TRBJ2-1	.	TGCAGTGCGACCCGGGATGAGCAGTTCTTC	CSATRDEQFF
TRBV7-7	once	TRBJ2-7	TRBD1	TGTGCCAGCAGTCCCGGGGACAGGGGAACCTACGAGCAGTACTTC	CASSPGDRGTYEQYF
TRBV9	.	TRBJ2-7	.	TGTGCCAGCAGCGTATTAGCAGAATCTAGCGAGCAGTACTTC	CASSVLAESSEQYF
TRBV25-1	.	TRBJ1-6	.	TGTGCCAGTTCCTCGGGGGTCTATAATTCACCCCTCCACTTT	CASSSGVYNSPLHF
TRBV14	.	TRBJ1-1	TRBD1	TGTGCCAGCAGCCGAGACAGGGCTACTGAAGCTTTCTTT	CASSRDRATEAFF
TRBV15	.	TRBJ1-5	TRBD1	TGTGCCACCAGCAGGGAACAGGGGGCCAATCAGCCCCAGCATTTT	CATSREQGANQPQHF
TRBV21-1	.	TRBJ2-1	.	TGTGCCAGCAGCAAAGTCGGGCTAGCGGGGGGGAATTTCCATGAGCAGTTCTTC	CASSKVGLAGGNFHEQFF
TRBV28	.	TRBJ2-7	.	TGTGCCAGCAGTTTTAGCTACGAGCAGTACTTC	CASSFSYEQYF
TRBV9	.	TRBJ2-7	TRBD2	TGTGCCAGCAGTAGCGGGAGCGCCTACGAGCAGTACTTC	CASSSGSAYEQYF
TRBV9	.	TRBJ1-3	.	TGTGCCAGCAGCGTAAACCCAGGTACCTCTGGAAACACCATATATTTT	CASSVNPGTSGNTIYF
TRBV19	.	TRBJ1-1	.	TGTGCCAGTAGTCTCTGGACCGAAACGGACACTGAAGCTTTCTTT	CASSLWTETDTEAFF
TRBV10-3	.	TRBJ2-7	TRBD1	TGTGCCATCAGTGAGGGACAGGGCTCCTACGAGCAGTACTTC	CAISEGQGSYEQYF
TRBV27	.	TRBJ1-1	.	TGTGCCAGCAGGGGACGGCATGGCGCTGAAGCTTTCTTT	CASRGRHGAEAFF
TRBV5-6	.	TRBJ2-1	TRBD2	TGTGCCAGCAGCGGGACTAGCGGATTCAATGAGCAGTTCTTC	CASSGTSGFNEQFF
TRBV27	once	TRBJ2-3	.	TGTGCCAGCAGTCCCACTAGAGGCACAAACACAGATACGCAGTATTTT	CASSPTRGTNTDTQYF
TRBV6-1	once	TRBJ2-7	.	TGTGCCAGCAGTGAAACCTCCGGGGCTCCGAGGGAGCAGTACTTC	CASSETSGAPREQYF
TRBV3-1/TRBV3-2	.	TRBJ2-7	TRBD2	TGTGCCAGCAGCCAAGATAGGAGCGGGAGAGTCAACGAGCAGTACTTC	CASSQDRSGRVNEQYF
TRBV27	.	TRBJ2-5	.	TGTGCCAGCAGTTTAGGAGAGACCCAGTACTTC	CASSLGETQYF
TRBV6-5	.	TRBJ2-7	.	TGTGCCAGCAGCCAGGGTGGCGAGCAGTACTTC	CASSQGGEQYF
TRBV28	.	TRBJ1-2	TRBD1	TGTGCCAGCAGTTTACCCCAGGGGGCGCTGGGCTATGGCTACACCTTC	CASSLPQGALGYGYTF
TRBV6-5	.	TRBJ1-1	.	TGTGCCAGCAGAAAAGGGGGGGCGCGGGGCACTGAAGCTTTCTTT	CASRKGGARGTEAFF
TRBV5-1	.	TRBJ2-7	.	TGCGCCAGCAGCTTGGATCTCCGGGACACCGACCCCTACGAGCAGTACTTC	CASSLDLRDTDPYEQYF
TRBV5-1	once	TRBJ2-3	.	TGCGCGGGCGCCGTGTGGGGCGGCCGCACAGATACGCAGTATTTT	CAGAVWGGRTDTQYF